Presented here are 10 T cell receptor beta chains from one specimen sequenced in a study of blood T cell repertoires in COVID-19. TCRdb's copy holds only in-frame clones and misses some; the assay was immunoSEQ multiplex PCR. The table has 55,000 or so clones, approximately 90% seen once. The sample was peripheral blood. The receptors here all came from a man in his forties with acute or convalescent COVID-19.

This clone was detected once. The chain recombines TRBV9 with TRBJ1-2; possibly TRBD1 for D (5 bases). Trimming took 3 bases from V and 4 from J, leaving 10 bases between them. CDR3 length: 13 amino acids. The germline V gene encodes CDR1 SGDLS and CDR2 YYNGEE. Here the CDR3 reads CASSEGDTYGYTF. Written as DNA, the CDR3 is TGTGCCAGCAGCGAAGGGGATACCTATGGCTACACCTTC.

The chain joins TRBV3-1 (or the pseudogene TRBV3-2) to TRBJ1-4, with D tentatively TRBD1 (5 bases). Germline CDR1 LGHDT, CDR2 YNNKEL (reference sequence). V lost 2 bases, J lost 10 bases, and 14 bases lay in between. This CDR3 has 14 residues. CDR3 residues: CASSQLGPSGKLFF. The CDR3 DNA reads TGTGCCAGCAGCCAATTGGGACCTAGCGGAAAACTGTTTTTT.

V and J are TRBV27 and TRBJ2-7; 9 nucleotides match TRBD2. With 6 bases clipped from V and 4 bases from J, the junction kept 4 bases outside the gene matches. The germline V gene has CDR1 MNHEY and CDR2 SMNVEV (reference sequence). The CDR3 has 13 residues. CDR3 nucleotides: TGTGCCAGCAGGTCTAGCGGGACTTACGAGCAGTACTTC. The encoded protein is CASRSSGTYEQYF.

The J gene is TRBJ2-7, the V gene TRBV5-4; unclear D gene. CDR3 length: 14 amino acids. Looked up from germline, CDR1 is SGHNT and CDR2 is YYREEE (reference sequence). V dropped 4 bases and J dropped 0 bases, with 11 bases sitting between them. CDR3 region: CASSPDRGSYEQYF. Here the CDR3 DNA reads TGTGCCAGCAGCCCCGATAGAGGCTCCTACGAGCAGTACTTC. The full variable domain, completed using reference TRBV5-4 and TRBJ2-7, is ETGVTQSPTHLIKTRGQQVTLRCSSQSGHNTVSWYQQALGQGPQFIFQYYREEENGRGNFPPRFSGLQFPNYSSELNVNALELDDSALYLCASSPDRGSYEQYFGPGTRLTVT.

This CDR3 is CAISRTSGSSEDTQYF. For the CDR3, the DNA is TGTGCCATCAGTCGGACTAGCGGGAGTTCTGAAGATACGCAGTATTTT. J is TRBJ2-3 and V is TRBV10-3, with 13 nucleotides matching TRBD2. Germline CDR1 ENHRY, CDR2 SYGVKD. The CDR3 contains 16 residues. V was clipped by 5 bases and J by 5 bases; unmatched bases: 7.

CDR3 residues: CATSRDRQGGNQPQHF. Written as DNA, the CDR3 is TGTGCCACCAGCAGAGACCGACAGGGGGGCAATCAGCCCCAGCATTTT. The J gene is TRBJ1-5, the V gene TRBV15; 9 bases fit TRBD1. This CDR3 is 16 amino acids long. Germline V CDR1 and CDR2: LNHNV, YYDKDF (reference sequence). The trim removed 0 bases at V and 2 bases at J, leaving 2 bases unmatched.

The chain carries TRBV27 and TRBJ1-6, with 7 bases that match TRBD1. The CDR3 covers 16 residues. The germline gives CDR1 MNHEY, CDR2 SMNVEV (reference sequence). The junction had 7 bases not matched to a gene; V was cut back by 8 bases and J by 0 bases. CDR3 amino acids: CASRRQGGSYNSPLHF. The DNA of the CDR3 is TGTGCCAGCCGTCGACAGGGAGGCTCCTATAATTCACCCCTCCACTTT.

This sequence joins TRBV30 and TRBJ1-2, with D uncertain. The germline V gene encodes CDR1 GTSNPN and CDR2 SVGIG (reference sequence). This CDR3 has 12 amino acids. The V and J ends lost 1 base and 0 bases respectively, with 3 bases between them. The CDR3 is CAWSDTNYGYTF. CDR3 in DNA: TGTGCCTGGAGTGACACTAACTATGGCTACACCTTC.

The chain has TRBV30 and TRBJ1-2; the D is unclear. Germline V gives CDR1 GTSNPN, CDR2 SVGIG (reference sequence). This CDR3 has 15 residues. The germline V and J ends were trimmed by 3 bases and 4 bases, with 18 bases remaining between them. CDR3 DNA sequence: TGTGCCTGGAGCGGCGGCAGTCCGATGAGCTATGGCTACACCTTC. Its protein product is CAWSGGSPMSYGYTF.

This chain joins TRBV7-8 and TRBJ1-1; D unclear. CDR3 length equals 13 residues. With 5 bases removed from V and 5 bases from J, the gap between germline ends came to 12 bases. Germline loops: CDR1 SGHVS, CDR2 FQNEAQ. CDR3 loop: CASSEGIRTEAFF. The DNA of the CDR3 is TGTGCCAGCAGCGAGGGAATAAGGACTGAAGCTTTCTTT. The complete variable domain, with remaining parts taken from reference TRBV7-8 and TRBJ1-1, reads GAGVSQSPRYKVAKRGQDVALRCDPISGHVSLFWYQQALGQGPEFLTYFQNEAQLDKSGLPSDRFFAERPEGSVSTLKIQRTQQEDSAVYLCASSEGIRTEAFFGQGTRLTVV.